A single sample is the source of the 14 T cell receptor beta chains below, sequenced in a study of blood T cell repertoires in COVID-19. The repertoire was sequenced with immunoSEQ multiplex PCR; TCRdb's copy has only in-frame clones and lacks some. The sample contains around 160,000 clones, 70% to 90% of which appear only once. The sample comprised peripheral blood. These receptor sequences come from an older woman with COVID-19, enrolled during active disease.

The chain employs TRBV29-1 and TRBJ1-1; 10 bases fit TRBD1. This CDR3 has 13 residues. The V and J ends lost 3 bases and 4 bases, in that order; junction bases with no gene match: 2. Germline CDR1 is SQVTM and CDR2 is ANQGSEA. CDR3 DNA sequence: TGCAGCGTTGACCGGACAGGGGGCACTGAAGCTTTCTTT. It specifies CSVDRTGGTEAFF. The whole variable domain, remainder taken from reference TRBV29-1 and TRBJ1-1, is SAVISQKPSRDICQRGTSLTIQCQVDSQVTMMFWYRQQPGQSLTLIATANQGSEATYESGFVIDKFPISRPNLTFSTLTVSNMSPEDSSIYLCSVDRTGGTEAFFGQGTRLTVV.

In DNA form, the CDR3 reads TGTGCCAGCTTAGGGACAGGGAACACTGAAGCTTTCTTT. Translation: CASLGTGNTEAFF. The chain joins TRBV18 to TRBJ1-1, with 8 bases aligning to TRBD1. V lost 7 bases, J lost 1 base, and 2 bases stayed unmatched. The length of the CDR3 is 13 residues. Per germline, CDR1 KGHSH and CDR2 LQKENI.

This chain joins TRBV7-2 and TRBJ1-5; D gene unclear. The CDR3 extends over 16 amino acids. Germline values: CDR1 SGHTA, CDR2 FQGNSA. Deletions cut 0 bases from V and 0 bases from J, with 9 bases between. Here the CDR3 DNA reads TGTGCCAGCAGCTTAGCGGCAGTCATTAGCAATCAGCCCCAGCATTTT. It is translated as CASSLAAVISNQPQHF. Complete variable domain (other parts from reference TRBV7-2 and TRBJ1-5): GAGVSQSPSNKVTEKGKDVELRCDPISGHTALYWYRQSLGQGLEFLIYFQGNSAPDKSGLPSDRFSAERTGGSVSTLTIQRTQQEDSAVYLCASSLAAVISNQPQHFGDGTRLSIL.

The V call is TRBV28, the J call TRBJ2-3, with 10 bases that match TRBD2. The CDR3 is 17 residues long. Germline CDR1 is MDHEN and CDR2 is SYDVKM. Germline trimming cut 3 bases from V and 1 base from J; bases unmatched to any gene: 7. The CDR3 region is CASSFIPSGGGTDTQYF. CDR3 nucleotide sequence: TGTGCCAGCAGTTTCATCCCTAGCGGGGGTGGCACAGATACGCAGTATTTT.

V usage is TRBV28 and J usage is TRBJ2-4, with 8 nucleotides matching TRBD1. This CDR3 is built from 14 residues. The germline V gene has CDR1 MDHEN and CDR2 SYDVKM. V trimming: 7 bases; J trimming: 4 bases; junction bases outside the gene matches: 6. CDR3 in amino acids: CASTATGGKNIQYF. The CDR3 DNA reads TGTGCCAGCACAGCTACAGGGGGAAAAAACATTCAGTACTTC.

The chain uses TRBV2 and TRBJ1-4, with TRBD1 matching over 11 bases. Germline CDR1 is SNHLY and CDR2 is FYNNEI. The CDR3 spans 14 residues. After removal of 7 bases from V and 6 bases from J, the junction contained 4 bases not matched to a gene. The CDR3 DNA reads TGTGCCAGCACAACGGACAGGGGGCATGAAAAACTGTTTTTT. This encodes CASTTDRGHEKLFF.

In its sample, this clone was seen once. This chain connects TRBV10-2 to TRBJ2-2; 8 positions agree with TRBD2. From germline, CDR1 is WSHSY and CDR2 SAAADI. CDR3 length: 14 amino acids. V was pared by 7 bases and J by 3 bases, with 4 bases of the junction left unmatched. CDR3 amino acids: CASTQAGDTGELFF. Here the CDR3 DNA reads TGCGCCAGCACCCAAGCGGGGGACACCGGGGAGCTGTTTTTT.

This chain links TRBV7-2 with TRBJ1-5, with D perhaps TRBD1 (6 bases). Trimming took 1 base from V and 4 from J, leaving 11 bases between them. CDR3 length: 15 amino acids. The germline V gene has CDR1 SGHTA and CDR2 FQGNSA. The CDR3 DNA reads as TGTGCCAGCAGCTTAGGAGTGGGACAAAATCAGCCCCAGCATTTT. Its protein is CASSLGVGQNQPQHF.

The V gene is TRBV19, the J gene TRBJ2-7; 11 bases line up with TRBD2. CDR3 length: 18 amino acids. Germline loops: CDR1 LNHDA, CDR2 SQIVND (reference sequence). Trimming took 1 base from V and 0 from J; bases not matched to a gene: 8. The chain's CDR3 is CASSIGLKLAGDSYEQYF. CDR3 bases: TGTGCCAGTAGTATAGGCCTGAAACTAGCGGGGGACTCCTACGAGCAGTACTTC.

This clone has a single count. CDR3 bases: TGTGCCAGCAGCTCCCGGACAGACGAAGCCGCAGGGGAGCTGTTTTTT. The encoded protein is CASSSRTDEAAGELFF. The chain joins TRBV7-3 to TRBJ2-2, with D tentatively TRBD1 (6 bases). Germline CDR1 and CDR2: SGHTA and FQGTGA. Trimming took off 4 bases at V and 8 bases at J, with 20 bases between the two ends. The CDR3 spans 16 residues.

The CDR3 spells CASSIGLLNYGYTF. The CDR3 nucleotides are TGTGCCAGTAGTATAGGGCTTTTGAACTATGGCTACACCTTC. The chain carries TRBV19 and TRBJ1-2, with unresolved D. Per germline, CDR1 LNHDA and CDR2 SQIVND (reference sequence). This CDR3 region has 14 residues. The V gene lost 1 base and the J gene lost 2 bases, with 8 bases spanning the gap.

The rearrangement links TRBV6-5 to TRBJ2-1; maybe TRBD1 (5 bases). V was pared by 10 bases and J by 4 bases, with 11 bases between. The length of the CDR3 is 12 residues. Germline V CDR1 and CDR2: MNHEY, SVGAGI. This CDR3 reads CATGHNYNEQFF. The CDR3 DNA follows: TGTGCCACCGGACACAATTACAATGAGCAGTTCTTC.

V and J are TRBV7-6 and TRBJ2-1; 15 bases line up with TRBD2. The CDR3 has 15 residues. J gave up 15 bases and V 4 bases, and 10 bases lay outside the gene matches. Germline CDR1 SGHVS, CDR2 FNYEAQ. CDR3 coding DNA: TGTGCCAGCAGCTCCACCGGACTAGCGGGGGGGTTTGGGTTCTTC. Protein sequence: CASSSTGLAGGFGFF.

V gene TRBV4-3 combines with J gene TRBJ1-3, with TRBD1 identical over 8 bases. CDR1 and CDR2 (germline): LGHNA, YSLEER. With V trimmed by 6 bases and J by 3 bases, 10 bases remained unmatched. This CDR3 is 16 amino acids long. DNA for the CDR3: TGCGCCAGCAGTGTTTCAGGGGGCGTCGGTGGAAACACCATATATTTT. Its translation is CASSVSGGVGGNTIYF.